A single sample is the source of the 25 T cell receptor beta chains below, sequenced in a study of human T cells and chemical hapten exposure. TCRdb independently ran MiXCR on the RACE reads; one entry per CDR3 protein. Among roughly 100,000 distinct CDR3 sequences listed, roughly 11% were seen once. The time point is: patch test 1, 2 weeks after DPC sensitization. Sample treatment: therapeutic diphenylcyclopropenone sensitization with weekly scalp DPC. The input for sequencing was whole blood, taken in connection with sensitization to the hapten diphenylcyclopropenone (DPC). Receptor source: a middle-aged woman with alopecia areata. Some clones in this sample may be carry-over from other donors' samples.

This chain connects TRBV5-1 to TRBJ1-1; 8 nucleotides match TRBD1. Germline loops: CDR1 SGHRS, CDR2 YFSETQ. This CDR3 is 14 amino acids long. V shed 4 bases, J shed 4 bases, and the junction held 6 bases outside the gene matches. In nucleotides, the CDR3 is TGCGCCAGCAGCGCCTCCGGGACAGGCACTGAAGCTTTCTTT. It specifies CASSASGTGTEAFF.

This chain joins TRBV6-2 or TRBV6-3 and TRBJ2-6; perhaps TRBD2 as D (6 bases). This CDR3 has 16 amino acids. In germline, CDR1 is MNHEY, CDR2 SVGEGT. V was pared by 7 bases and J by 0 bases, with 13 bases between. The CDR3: CASKEGTASGANVLTF. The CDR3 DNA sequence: TGTGCCAGCAAGGAGGGTACGGCCTCTGGGGCCAACGTCCTGACTTTC.

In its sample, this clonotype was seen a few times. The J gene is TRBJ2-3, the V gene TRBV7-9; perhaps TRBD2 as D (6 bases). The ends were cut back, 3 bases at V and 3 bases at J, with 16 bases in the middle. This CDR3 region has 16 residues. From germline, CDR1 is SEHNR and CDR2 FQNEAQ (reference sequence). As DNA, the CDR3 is TGTGCCAGCAGCTTTTTCAGCGGGTCAATTACAGATACGCAGTATTTT. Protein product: CASSFFSGSITDTQYF.

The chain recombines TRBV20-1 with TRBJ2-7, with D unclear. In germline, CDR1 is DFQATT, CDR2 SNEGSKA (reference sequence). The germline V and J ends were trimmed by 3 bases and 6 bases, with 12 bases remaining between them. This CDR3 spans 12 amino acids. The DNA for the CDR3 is TGCAGTGCTAGGGGTGAAGCTACCGAGCAGTACTTC. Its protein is CSARGEATEQYF.

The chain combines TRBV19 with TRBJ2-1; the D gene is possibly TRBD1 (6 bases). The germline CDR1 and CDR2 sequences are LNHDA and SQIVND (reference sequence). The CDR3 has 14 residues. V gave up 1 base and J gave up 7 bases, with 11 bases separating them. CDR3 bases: TGTGCCAGTAGTATAGTCAGGGGTGGGAATGAGCAGTTCTTC. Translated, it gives CASSIVRGGNEQFF.

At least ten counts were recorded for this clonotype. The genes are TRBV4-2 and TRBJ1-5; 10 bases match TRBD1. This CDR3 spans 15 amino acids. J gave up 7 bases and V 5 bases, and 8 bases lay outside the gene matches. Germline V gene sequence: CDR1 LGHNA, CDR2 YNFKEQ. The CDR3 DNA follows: TGTGCCAGCAGCTTCCGGACAGGGGGTGGGCAGCCCCAGCATTTT. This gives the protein CASSFRTGGGQPQHF.

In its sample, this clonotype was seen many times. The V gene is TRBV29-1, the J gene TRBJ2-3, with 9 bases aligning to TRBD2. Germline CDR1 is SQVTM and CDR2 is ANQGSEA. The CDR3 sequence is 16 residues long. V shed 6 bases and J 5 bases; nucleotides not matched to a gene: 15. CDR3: CSVPRPGAGGIDTQYF. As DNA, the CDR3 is TGCAGCGTCCCCAGACCAGGGGCGGGGGGGATAGATACGCAGTATTTT.

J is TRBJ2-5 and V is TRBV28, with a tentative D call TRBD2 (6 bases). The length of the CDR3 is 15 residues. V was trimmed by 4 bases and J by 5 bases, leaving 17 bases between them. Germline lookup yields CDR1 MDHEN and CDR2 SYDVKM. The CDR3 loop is CASSSTGRRGETQYF. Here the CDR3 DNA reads TGTGCCAGCAGTTCCACTGGTCGGAGGGGTGAGACCCAGTACTTC. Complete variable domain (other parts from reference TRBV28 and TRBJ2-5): DVKVTQSSRYLVKRTGEKVFLECVQDMDHENMFWYRQDPGLGLRLIYFSYDVKMKEKGDIPEGYSVSREKKERFSLILESASTNQTSMYLCASSSTGRRGETQYFGPGTRLLVL.

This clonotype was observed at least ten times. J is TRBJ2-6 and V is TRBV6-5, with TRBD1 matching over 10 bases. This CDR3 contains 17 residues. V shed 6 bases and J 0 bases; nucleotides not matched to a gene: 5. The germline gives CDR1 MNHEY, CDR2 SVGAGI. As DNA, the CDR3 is TGTGCCAGCAGCCTTGACAGGGGGCCCTCTGGGGCCAACGTCCTGACTTTC. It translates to CASSLDRGPSGANVLTF.

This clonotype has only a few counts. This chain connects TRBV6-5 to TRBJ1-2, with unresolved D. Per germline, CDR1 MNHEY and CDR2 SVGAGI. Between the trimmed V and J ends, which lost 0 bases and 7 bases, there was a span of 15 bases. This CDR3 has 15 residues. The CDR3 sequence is CASSYSTGRRGGYTF. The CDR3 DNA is TGTGCCAGCAGTTACTCCACGGGCAGGCGCGGTGGCTACACCTTC.

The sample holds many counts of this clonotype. In DNA, the CDR3 is TGCGCCAGCAGCTTGGGACAGTCCAACACCGGGGAGCTGTTTTTT. Its translation is CASSLGQSNTGELFF. The chain uses TRBV5-1 and TRBJ2-2; possible D gene TRBD1, 5 bases. CDR1 SGHRS and CDR2 YFSETQ come from the germline V gene. Trimming removed 0 bases from V and 2 bases from J, with 8 bases in between. This CDR3 has 15 amino acids. Combining the CDR3 with reference TRBV5-1 and TRBJ2-2 gives the whole variable domain KAGVTQTPRYLIKTRGQQVTLSCSPISGHRSVSWYQQTPGQGLQFLFEYFSETQRNKGNFPGRFSGRQFSNSRSEMNVSTLELGDSALYLCASSLGQSNTGELFFGEGSRLTVL.

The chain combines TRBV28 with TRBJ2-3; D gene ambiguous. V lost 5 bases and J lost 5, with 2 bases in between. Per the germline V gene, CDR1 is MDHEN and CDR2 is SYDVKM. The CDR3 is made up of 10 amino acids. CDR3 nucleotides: TGTGCCAGCAGTCAAGATACGCAGTATTTT. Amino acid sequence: CASSQDTQYF. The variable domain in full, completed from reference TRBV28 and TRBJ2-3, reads DVKVTQSSRYLVKRTGEKVFLECVQDMDHENMFWYRQDPGLGLRLIYFSYDVKMKEKGDIPEGYSVSREKKERFSLILESASTNQTSMYLCASSQDTQYFGPGTRLTVL.

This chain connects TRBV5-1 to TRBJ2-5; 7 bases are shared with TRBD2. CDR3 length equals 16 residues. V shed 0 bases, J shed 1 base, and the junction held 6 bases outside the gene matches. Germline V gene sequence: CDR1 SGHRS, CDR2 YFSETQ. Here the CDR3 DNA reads TGCGCCAGCAGCTTGGGACTAGCTGGATCCCAAGAGACCCAGTACTTC. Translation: CASSLGLAGSQETQYF.

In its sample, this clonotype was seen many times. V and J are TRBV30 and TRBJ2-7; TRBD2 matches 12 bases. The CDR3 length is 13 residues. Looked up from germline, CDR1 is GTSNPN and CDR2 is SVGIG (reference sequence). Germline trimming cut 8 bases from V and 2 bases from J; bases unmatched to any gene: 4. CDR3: CAGLAGGTYEQYF. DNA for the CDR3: TGTGCCGGCCTAGCGGGAGGGACCTACGAGCAGTACTTC.

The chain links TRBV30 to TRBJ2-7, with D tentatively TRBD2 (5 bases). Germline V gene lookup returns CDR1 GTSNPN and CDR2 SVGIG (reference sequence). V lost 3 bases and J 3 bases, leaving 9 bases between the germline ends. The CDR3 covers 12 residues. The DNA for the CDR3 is TGTGCCTGGAGGGGGAGAAGCTACGAGCAGTACTTC. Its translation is CAWRGRSYEQYF.

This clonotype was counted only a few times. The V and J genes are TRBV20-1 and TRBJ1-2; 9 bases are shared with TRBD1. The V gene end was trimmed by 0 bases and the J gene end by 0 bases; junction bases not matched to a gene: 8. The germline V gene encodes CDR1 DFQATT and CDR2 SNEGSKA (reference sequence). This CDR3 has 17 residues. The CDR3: CSARDLGQGVSNYGYTF. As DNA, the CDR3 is TGCAGTGCTAGAGATTTGGGACAGGGAGTGTCTAACTATGGCTACACCTTC.

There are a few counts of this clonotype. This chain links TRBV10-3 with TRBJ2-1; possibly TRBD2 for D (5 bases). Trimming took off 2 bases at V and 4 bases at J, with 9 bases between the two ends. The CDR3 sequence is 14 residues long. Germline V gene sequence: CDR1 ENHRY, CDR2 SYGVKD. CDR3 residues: CAISEEGRYNEQFF. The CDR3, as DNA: TGTGCCATCAGTGAGGAGGGCCGGTACAATGAGCAGTTCTTC.

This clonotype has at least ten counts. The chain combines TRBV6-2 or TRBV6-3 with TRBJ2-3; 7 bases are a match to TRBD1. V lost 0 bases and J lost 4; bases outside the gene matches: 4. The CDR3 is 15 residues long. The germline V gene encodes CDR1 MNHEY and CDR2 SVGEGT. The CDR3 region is CASSYSLQGADTQYF. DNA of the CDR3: TGTGCCAGCAGTTACTCTCTTCAGGGGGCAGATACGCAGTATTTT.

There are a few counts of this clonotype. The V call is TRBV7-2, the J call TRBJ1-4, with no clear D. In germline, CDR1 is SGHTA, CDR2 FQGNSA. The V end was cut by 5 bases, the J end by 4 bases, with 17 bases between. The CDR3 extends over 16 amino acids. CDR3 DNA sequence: TGTGCCAGCAGCCCGGTCGTGGCAGGCCTTAATGAAAAACTGTTTTTT. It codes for CASSPVVAGLNEKLFF.

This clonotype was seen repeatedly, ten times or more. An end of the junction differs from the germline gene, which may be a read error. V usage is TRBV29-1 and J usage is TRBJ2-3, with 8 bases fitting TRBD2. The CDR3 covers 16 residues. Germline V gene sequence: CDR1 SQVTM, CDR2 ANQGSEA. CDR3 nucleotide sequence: TGTAGCGTATGTGGATGGCTAGCGGGCCGCACAGATACGCAGTATTTT. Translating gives CSVCGWLAGRTDTQYF.

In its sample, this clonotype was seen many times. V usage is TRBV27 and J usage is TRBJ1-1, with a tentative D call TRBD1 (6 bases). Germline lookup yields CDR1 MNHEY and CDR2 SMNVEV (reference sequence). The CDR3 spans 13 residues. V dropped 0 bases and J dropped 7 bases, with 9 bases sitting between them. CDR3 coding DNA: TGTGCCAGCAGTTTATCGAGGGGGGGTGAAGCTTTCTTT. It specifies CASSLSRGGEAFF.

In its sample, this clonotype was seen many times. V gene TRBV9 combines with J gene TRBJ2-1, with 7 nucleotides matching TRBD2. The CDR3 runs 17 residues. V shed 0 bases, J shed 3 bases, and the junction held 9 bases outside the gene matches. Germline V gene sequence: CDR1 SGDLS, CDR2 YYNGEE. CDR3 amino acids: CASSVVGTPGGYNEQFF. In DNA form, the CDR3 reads TGTGCCAGCAGCGTAGTCGGGACCCCGGGAGGCTACAATGAGCAGTTCTTC.

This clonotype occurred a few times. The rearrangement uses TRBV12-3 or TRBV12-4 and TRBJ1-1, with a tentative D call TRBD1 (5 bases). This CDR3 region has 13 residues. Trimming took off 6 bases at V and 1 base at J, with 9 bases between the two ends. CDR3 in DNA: TGTGCCAGCAGGGGTCAGGGGAACACTGAAGCTTTCTTT. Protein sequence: CASRGQGNTEAFF.

Here the CDR3 reads CASSLGQSLTTESAFF. In DNA, the CDR3 is TGCGCCAGCAGCTTGGGTCAGAGTTTAACAACAGAGTCGGCTTTCTTT. The chain recombines TRBV5-1 with TRBJ1-1; D is unresolved. Trimming left V 0 bases short and J 11 bases short, with 23 bases between. CDR1 and CDR2 (germline): SGHRS, YFSETQ. This CDR3 contains 16 residues.

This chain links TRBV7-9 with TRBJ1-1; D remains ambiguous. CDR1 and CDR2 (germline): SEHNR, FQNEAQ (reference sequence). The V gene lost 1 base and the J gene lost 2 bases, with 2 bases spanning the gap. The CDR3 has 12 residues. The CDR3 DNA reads TGTGCCAGCAGCTTAGATAACACTGAAGCTTTCTTT. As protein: CASSLDNTEAFF.